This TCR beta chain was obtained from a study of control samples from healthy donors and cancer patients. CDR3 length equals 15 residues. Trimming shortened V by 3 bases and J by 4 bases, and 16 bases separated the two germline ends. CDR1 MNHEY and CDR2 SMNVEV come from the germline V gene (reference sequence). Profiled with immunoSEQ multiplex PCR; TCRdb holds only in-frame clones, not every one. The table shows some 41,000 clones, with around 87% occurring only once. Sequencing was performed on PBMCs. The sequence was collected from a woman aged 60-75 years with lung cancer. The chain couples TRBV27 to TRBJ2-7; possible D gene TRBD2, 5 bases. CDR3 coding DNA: TGTGCCAGCAGTTTCGAAGGAGGTATGGGTTACGAGCAGTACTTC. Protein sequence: CASSFEGGMGYEQYF.